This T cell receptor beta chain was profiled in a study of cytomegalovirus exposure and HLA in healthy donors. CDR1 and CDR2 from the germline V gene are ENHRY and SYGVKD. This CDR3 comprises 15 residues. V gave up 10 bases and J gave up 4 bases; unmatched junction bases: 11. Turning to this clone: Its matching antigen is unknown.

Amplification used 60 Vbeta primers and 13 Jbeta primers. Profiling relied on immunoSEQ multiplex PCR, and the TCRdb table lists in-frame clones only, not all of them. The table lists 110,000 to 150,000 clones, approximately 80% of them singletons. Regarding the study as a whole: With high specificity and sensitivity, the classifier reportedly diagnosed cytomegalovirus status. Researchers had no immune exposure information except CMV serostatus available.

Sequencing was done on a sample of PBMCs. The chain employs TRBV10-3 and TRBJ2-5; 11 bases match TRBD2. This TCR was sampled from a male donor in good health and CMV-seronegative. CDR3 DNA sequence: TGTGCCACCCTCGGGGTAGCGGGAGGGGGAGAGACCCAGTACTTC. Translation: CATLGVAGGGETQYF.